This entry features one T cell receptor beta chain sequence. The record originates from a study of T cell changes during pregnancy in multiple sclerosis. Assay: immunoSEQ multiplex PCR; the TCRdb copy retains only in-frame clones and omits some. The data show about 38,000 clones, with 70% to 90% seen just once and almost 7% held by the top ten. Losses at the gene ends were 5 bases for V and 5 bases for J; bases not matched to a gene: 6. The CDR3 loop spans 14 amino acids. Per germline, CDR1 SEHNR and CDR2 FQNEAQ (reference sequence). V gene TRBV7-9 combines with J gene TRBJ2-7, with 10 bases matching TRBD2. The receptor was derived from a female donor with multiple sclerosis, enrolled in a pregnancy study. Sequencing used CD8+ T cells from peripheral blood mononuclear cells, obtained in the third trimester of pregnancy. The chain's CDR3 is CASSAQRGGDEQYF. DNA of the CDR3: TGTGCCAGCAGCGCCCAGCGGGGGGGCGACGAGCAGTACTTC.